Detailed here is one T cell receptor beta chain. The data were taken from a study of blood T cell repertoires in COVID-19. Study information: PBMCs, B-cell-depleted T cells, or T cells provided the cDNA or gDNA that made up the material.

Trimming pared 6 bases from V and 2 bases from J, leaving 12 bases between. This CDR3 is 14 amino acids long. Germline CDR1 reads SNHLY; CDR2 reads FYNNEI. Original methodology: Reference gene primer amplification gave nucleated cell count estimates. Assay used: immunoSEQ multiplex PCR; TCRdb lists only in-frame clones, some missing. V and J calls and clone size are copied from that table; D and trimming were computed from the DNA. This sample carries about 130,000 clones, approximately 80% of them seen once, and the ten largest clones take approximately 2.9%. The chain joins TRBV2 to TRBJ2-3; TRBD2 might be the D (6 bases). The sequence came from a woman of 80 years or more with acute or convalescent COVID-19. What was sequenced was peripheral blood. The CDR3 nucleotides are TGTGCCAGCAGCCCGACTAGGGCCACAGATACGCAGTATTTT. It encodes CASSPTRATDTQYF. Variable domain in full (rest from reference TRBV2 and TRBJ2-3): EPEVTQTPSHQVTQMGQEVILRCVPISNHLYFYWYRQILGQKVEFLVSFYNNEISEKSEIFDDQFSVERPDGSNFTLKIRSTKLEDSAMYFCASSPTRATDTQYFGPGTRLTVL.